This T cell receptor (beta chain) is from a study of shared clonotypes between healthy human individuals (dated by TCRdb to between 2020 and 2021). Background on the whole study: A couple of women and three men aged 18 to 49 years were included in the cohort. To increase sequencing depth and limit assay-specific biases, TCR repertoire library preparation and sequencing were carried out by different laboratories using diverse techniques. Per donor, leukapheresis produced somewhere between about 0.85 and 10 billion PBMCs. Blood TCR repertoires of five healthy adults were deeply sequenced to estimate repertoire size and the extent of clonotype sharing between individuals. For each donor, three plates each were used for CD4 naive and CD4 memory, two plates were used for CD8 naive, and one plate was used for CD8 memory.

Broader findings and caveats from the paper: Estimated clonotype richness was generally larger for naive than for memory subsets. Pairwise subsampling led to the expectation that sequencing depth would affect the degree of clonotype sharing among donors. Because the study included only a small number of donors, the genetic and exposure-history diversity represented was limited. When a few donors were compared, the shared fraction of clonotypes was approximately 5% for naive CD4, roughly 3.3% for naive CD8, 2% to 2.5% for memory CD4, and roughly 0.43% for memory CD8. Only blood was sampled, and tissue TCR repertoires likely differ from those in blood. Even with the large sequencing depth, rarefaction of the sorted-subset datasets indicated that sequencing was incomplete. Higher generation probabilities were observed for clonotypes shared by all four sorted-subset donors than for non-shared clonotypes.

TCR CDR3 regions were amplified from genomic DNA by multiplex PCR using the deep immunoSEQ assay. Extracted genomic DNA from each cell subset was distributed evenly across all wells of several immunoSEQ 96-well plates, and each plate was treated as a replicate. For sorted subsets, each replicate PCR was loaded with 150 to 250 ng genomic DNA, equivalent to about 33,000 T cell genomes. The purified libraries were quantified using a Qubit 3.0 fluorometer, sized with a Bioanalyzer 2100, and then quantified again using the KAPA Library Quantification kit. A separate single-read 150-cycle Illumina NextSeq 550 flow cell was used to sequence each immunoSEQ 96-well plate. As for how the authors treated the data: Because the immunoSEQ output held only junctional sequences and lacked quality scores, the filtering could not match the filtering applied to full-length reads. To assign V/J genes and CDR3, sequences were annotated against IMGT germline references using PyIR, a Python wrapper for IgBLAST v1.9. Reads were removed for weak V/J assignments (E-value above 1e-6), missing CDR3, stop codons, out-of-frame junctions, or ambiguous translated residues. V3J clonotypes were defined by identical inferred V gene, J gene, and CDR3 amino acid sequence. To compute the percentage overlap between repertoires, the number of shared unique clonotypes was divided by the size of the smaller repertoire. Repertoire richness was assessed with RTK rarefaction, the Chao1 estimator, and Recon v2.1 estimates of unobserved clonotypes. Generation probabilities were computed with OLGA for all TCRbeta clonotypes obtained by the gDNA method from four donors. TCRdb holds this immuneACCESS table with in-frame rearrangements only. Some clones are missing; in checked studies, unresolved V genes explain under half, and the rest has no known cause. That table supplies the V and J calls and clone size; D and trimming were determined from the DNA. This sample comprises approximately 1,500,000 clones, roughly 96% of them detected only once. The top ten constitute roughly 1.1% of the sample.

The donors were healthy, HIV-negative adults who had no recently reported acute infections or vaccinations. All donors were Caucasian adults living in Nashville, Tennessee, USA. Magnetic negative selection was used to enrich CD4+ T cells, after which naive cells were positively selected on CD45RA and the negative fraction became the memory subset. After blood collection by leukapheresis, PBMCs were isolated using Ficoll-Histopaque density gradient centrifugation and then cryopreserved in the vapor phase of liquid nitrogen. Analytical flow cytometry was used to check the purity and quantity of each magnetically sorted T cell population. Genomic DNA was isolated from each sorted fraction and quantified by UV absorbance on a Nanodrop 2000c. The germline V gene yields SGHTA for CDR1 and FQGTGA for CDR2. The CDR3 contains 16 residues, cysteine and phenylalanine counted. The retained sequence is limited to the CDR3, 48 bases, with the frame set at the first base. V was cut back by 2 bases and J by 5 bases, leaving a gap of 15 bases between them.

As for this clone: Its binding antigen is unknown. Nothing much larger sits one base from this clone, and base qualities are not available.

This TCR was recovered from a man aged 25-45 years in good health. This chain joins TRBV7-3 to TRBJ2-2; the D gene remains uncertain. The source material was naive CD4+ T cells sorted from blood. The cell subset or site label corresponds to: CD45RA+ positively selected. The CDR3 here reads CASSLVSVGGTGELFF. The nucleotide sequence reads as follows: TGTGCCAGCAGCTTAGTATCCGTAGGTGGGACCGGGGAGCTGTTTTTT.